Presented here are 16 T cell receptor beta chains from one specimen sequenced in a study of blood T cells in healthy people across ages. Through a sample-barcoded 5' primer and a J-beta primer mix, a second PCR was run for roughly 6 to 12 cycles. TCRdb used MiXCR to reprocess the 5' RACE reads, holding one entry per CDR3 protein. The table has about 1.1 million distinct CDR3 sequences, less than 45% seen once. The sequenced sample consisted of blood. These receptors were obtained from a man younger than 35 in good health.

The chain employs TRBV11-2 and TRBJ2-3, with D unclear. CDR3 length: 14 amino acids. The V and J ends lost 5 bases and 0 bases respectively, with 9 bases between them. Germline-derived CDR1 and CDR2 are SGHAT and FQNNGV. The CDR3 nucleotides are TGTGCCAGCAGCGTAGCCCGGAGCACAGATACGCAGTATTTT. As protein: CASSVARSTDTQYF.

V and J are TRBV2 and TRBJ1-2; 8 bases align to TRBD1. Germline CDR1 is SNHLY and CDR2 is FYNNEI. The CDR3 length is 16 residues. V was pared by 7 bases and J by 6 bases, with 16 bases of the junction left unmatched. The CDR3 is CASTWTGLIGADGYTF. CDR3 DNA: TGTGCCAGCACATGGACAGGGTTAATTGGGGCTGATGGCTACACCTTC.

This clonotype was seen only a few times. The V gene is TRBV14, the J gene TRBJ1-2; D is uncertain. CDR3 length equals 13 residues. Trimming shortened V by 3 bases and J by 7 bases, and 12 bases separated the two germline ends. The V gene's germline CDR1 is SGHDN and CDR2 FVKESK. CDR3 residues: CASSQLPGGGYTF. Here the CDR3 DNA reads TGTGCCAGCAGCCAGCTGCCGGGAGGTGGCTACACCTTC.

This clonotype was found a few times. This sequence joins TRBV5-5 and TRBJ1-5, with D maybe TRBD1 (5 bases). This CDR3 spans 15 amino acids. From germline, CDR1 is SGHKS and CDR2 YYEKEE (reference sequence). Trimming took 5 bases from V and 3 from J, leaving 15 bases between them. CDR3: CASSPRGGDNQPQHF. CDR3 nucleotide sequence: TGTGCCAGCAGTCCCCGTGGGGGGGACAATCAGCCCCAGCATTTT.

V usage is TRBV6-2 or TRBV6-3 and J usage is TRBJ2-7; 8 nucleotides match TRBD2. With the DNA end fitting TRBJ2-5 better, the J assignment may be wrong. The CDR3 has 17 amino acids. Germline CDR1 reads MNHEY; CDR2 reads SVGEGT. CDR3 sequence reads: CASSYSISGEFQETQYF. The CDR3 nucleotides are TGTGCCAGCAGTTACTCGATTAGCGGGGAGTTCCAAGAGACCCAGTACTTC.

This clonotype has more than one count but fewer than ten. This rearrangement joins TRBV4-1 to TRBJ2-1; no definite D call. Looked up from germline, CDR1 is MGHRA and CDR2 is YSYEKL. V was shortened by 0 bases and J by 10 bases, with 13 bases between the two germline ends. The CDR3 has 14 amino acids. The CDR3: CASSQDAAPEEQFF. CDR3 DNA: TGCGCCAGCAGCCAAGATGCGGCACCGGAAGAGCAGTTCTTC.

The sample holds a few counts of this clonotype. The chain combines TRBV5-1 with TRBJ2-5; 8 positions match TRBD1. This CDR3 spans 15 amino acids. V shed 9 bases and J 1 base; nucleotides not matched to a gene: 11. Looked up from germline, CDR1 is SGHRS and CDR2 is YFSETQ. CDR3 DNA sequence: TGCGCCACCAAATTACAGGGGGTAATCCAAGAGACCCAGTACTTC. Residues: CATKLQGVIQETQYF.

The rearrangement links TRBV6-5 to TRBJ2-3, with a possible D match to TRBD2 (6 bases). The CDR3 contains 15 residues. V was cut by 6 bases and J by 4 bases, with 17 bases left in between. Germline V gene sequence: CDR1 MNHEY, CDR2 SVGAGI. CDR3 amino acids: CASRRQRSSADTQYF. In DNA form, the CDR3 reads TGTGCCAGCAGGCGACAGAGATCTAGCGCAGATACGCAGTATTTT.

On this clonotype itself: One junction end disagrees with the germline gene, perhaps due to a read error. The rearrangement uses TRBV28 and TRBJ1-1, with D possibly matching TRBD1 (5 bases). The CDR3 consists of 15 residues. Germline CDR1 and CDR2: MDHEN and SYDVKM. CDR3 bases: TGTGCCAGCAGTTCCGTCAAGGGGCTGAAGACTGAAGCTTTCTTT. Translating gives CASSSVKGLKTEAFF.

This clonotype was seen a handful of times. The chain uses TRBV20-1 and TRBJ2-2; 10 bases agree with TRBD2. The CDR3 runs to 14 residues. Germline V gene data show CDR1 as DFQATT and CDR2 as SNEGSKA (reference sequence). V was pared by 4 bases and J by 3 bases, with 2 bases of the junction left unmatched. The CDR3 DNA sequence: TGCAGTGCTAAAGGACTAGCGGACACCGGGGAGCTGTTTTTT. Translated: CSAKGLADTGELFF.

This clonotype was counted between two and nine times. V and J are TRBV7-2 and TRBJ2-1; D call uncertain. V was clipped by 5 bases and J by 0 bases, with 14 bases between them. CDR3 length: 16 amino acids. CDR1 and CDR2 (germline): SGHTA, FQGNSA. CDR3 coding DNA: TGTGCCAGCAGCAGATCGGGCTTTAGCTCCTACAATGAGCAGTTCTTC. Translated, it gives CASSRSGFSSYNEQFF.

The rearrangement uses TRBV6-1 and TRBJ1-2; 8 nucleotides align to TRBD1. This CDR3 region has 15 residues. V lost 7 bases, J lost 3 bases, and 10 bases stayed unmatched. Looked up from germline, CDR1 is MNHNS and CDR2 is SASEGT. The CDR3 nucleotides read TGTGCCAGCACCCAAAGGACGGGACAGGACTATGGCTACACCTTC. Protein sequence: CASTQRTGQDYGYTF.

This clonotype was seen repeatedly, ten times or more. CDR3 region: CSVVGGSNQPQHF. The CDR3 region has the DNA TGCAGCGTTGTCGGGGGAAGCAATCAGCCCCAGCATTTT. The V gene is TRBV29-1, the J gene TRBJ1-5, with TRBD1 as a possible D gene (5 bases). Per the germline V gene, CDR1 is SQVTM and CDR2 is ANQGSEA. The CDR3 runs to 13 residues. V gave up 4 bases and J gave up 1 base, with 8 bases separating them.

This clonotype has a single count. The chain combines TRBV5-1 with TRBJ2-5; 7 positions agree with TRBD2. J gave up 2 bases and V 2 bases, and 9 bases lay outside the gene matches. From germline, CDR1 is SGHRS and CDR2 YFSETQ. This CDR3 is built from 16 residues. CDR3 loop: CASSFSPAGPQETQYF. The CDR3 bases are TGCGCCAGCAGCTTTAGTCCAGCGGGGCCGCAAGAGACCCAGTACTTC.

This clonotype has just a few counts. The junction and the germline gene differ at one end; a read error may be behind it. The chain joins TRBV4-3 to TRBJ2-4, with a possible D match to TRBD1 (5 bases). Germline V gives CDR1 LGHNA, CDR2 YSLEER. The CDR3 consists of 17 residues. The CDR3 reads CASSQEIPPGMGNIRYF. CDR3 DNA: TGCGCCAGCAGCCAAGAAATCCCTCCAGGGATGGGGAACATTCGGTACTTC.

This clonotype was counted a few times. This chain links TRBV7-9 with TRBJ2-1; the D is unclear. This CDR3 is 13 amino acids long. Germline-derived CDR1 and CDR2 are SEHNR and FQNEAQ (reference sequence). The germline V and J ends were trimmed by 7 bases and 0 bases, with 7 bases remaining between them. The CDR3 region has the DNA TGTGCCAGCATCTCAATCTCCTACAATGAGCAGTTCTTC. Its protein is CASISISYNEQFF.